The TCR beta chain described here comes from a study of T cell repertoires in cytomegalovirus infection (dated by TCRdb to about 2019). At the level of the whole study: The HLA type of each donor mattered for the analysis, because public TCR beta signatures pointed to carriage of CMV infection along with the matching HLA type. Overall study results and their limits: The ex vivo response was dominated by HLA-C-restricted CMV-specific TCR beta clonotypes, which also provided the single most frequent clonotype in two of eight donors. Carriers of CMV infection plus the relevant HLA type were discriminated by the cumulative frequency of public TCR beta family members in the study cohort and in an independent roughly 350-donor cohort.

Sequencer: Illumina HiSeq 1500. TCRdb ran its own pipeline on the public reads, namely fastp trimming at Q25 and MiXCR clone calling, and kept in-frame beta chains. Rows are unified per CDR3 protein, each entry keeping the most common DNA and genes. The sample has roughly 150,000 distinct CDR3 sequences on record, around a quarter of them singletons. Roughly 9.7% of the sample goes to the ten largest clones. Many counts were recorded for this clonotype. Which antigen it targets is not known. Base qualities are not recorded, but no much larger clone differs from it by a single base. The CDR3 runs 16 amino acids, cysteine and phenylalanine included. Kept here is only the CDR3 DNA, which spans 48 bases and is read in frame from base 1. V is cut by 4 bases and J by 1 base, and the space between the germline ends is 16 bases. CDR1 SEHNR and CDR2 FQNEAQ were looked up in the germline V gene (reference sequence).

This receptor was identified in a human donor in good health (CMV status not recorded). Some clones in this sample may be carry-over from other donors' samples. What was sequenced was PBMCs. The chain was built from TRBV7-9 and TRBJ1-1, with the D gene not confidently named. The nucleotide sequence reads as follows: TGTGCCAGCAGCTCATTCAGACGGCAGGCGAACACTGAAGCTTTCTTT. This codes for CASSSFRRQANTEAFF.